This TCR beta chain derives from a study of control samples from healthy donors and cancer patients. Produced via immunoSEQ multiplex PCR; TCRdb's table is partial and in-frame only. The data hold fewer than 500,000 clones, with 90% observed a single time. CDR3 length equals 17 residues. Germline trimming cut 0 bases from V and 4 bases from J; bases unmatched to any gene: 8. Germline V gene sequence: CDR1 LGHNA, CDR2 YSLEER. The chain links TRBV4-3 to TRBJ2-5; 10 bases fit TRBD2. The source is a man in his forties with head and neck cancer. Sequenced input: PBMCs. CDR3 nucleotides: TGCGCCAGCAGCCAAGATGCGAAGCGGGGGGGAGGAGAGACCCAGTACTTC. Translating it yields CASSQDAKRGGGETQYF.